This T cell receptor beta chain came from a study of blood T cell repertoires in COVID-19. Study in general: COVID-19 samples, acute and convalescent, were from the United States, Italy and Spain. T cells, B-cell-depleted T cells, or PBMCs provided the cDNA or gDNA that served as material.

V was pared by 4 bases and J by 5 bases, with 12 bases between. This CDR3 spans 14 amino acids. The germline CDR1 and CDR2 sequences are SSHAT and FNYEAQ (reference sequence). Original processing methods: Reference gene primer amplification gave nucleated cell count estimates. Profiling relied on immunoSEQ multiplex PCR, and the TCRdb table lists in-frame clones only, not all of them. V, J and clone size reflect that table, while D and trimming were determined from the DNA. The sample records nearly 110,000 clones, 84% being singletons. The chain recombines TRBV7-7 with TRBJ1-5; D may be TRBD1 (6 bases). Sequenced: peripheral blood. The clonotype comes from an older woman with acute or convalescent COVID-19. The CDR3 protein is CASSSSPGDQPQHF. CDR3 DNA sequence: TGTGCCAGCAGCTCAAGTCCAGGGGATCAGCCCCAGCATTTT.